The next 15 T cell receptor delta chains were all read from a single sample in a study of γδ T cells in repeated Plasmodium falciparum infection. Bulk repertoires came from Vgamma9/Vdelta2+ or Vdelta2-negative gammadelta T cells flow-sorted from PBMC. TCRdb reprocessed the multiplex PCR reads through CATT. Of tens of thousands of delta-chain clones in the sample, 1.6% were seen once. Material for sequencing was gamma-delta T cells from blood. Every receptor here comes from a pool of human donors (malaria-infected and uninfected, not separated).

As for this clone: The translation of this DNA and the TCRdb protein of a much larger clone differ at residue 14, probably owing to a read error; the protein shown here is translated from the DNA. The chain's CDR3 is CALGEEGAFPILGNRSDKLIF. The CDR3, as DNA: TGTGCTCTTGGGGAGGAAGGGGCCTTCCCAATACTGGGGAATAGATCGGATAAACTCATCTTT. The V call is TRDV1, the J call TRDJ1; a possible D gene is TRDD3 (7 bases). TCRdb supplies no J gene; here it was assigned by aligning the nucleotide sequence to germline. Deletions cut 3 bases from V and 5 bases from J, with 34 bases between. Germline V gene lookup returns CDR1 TSWWSYY and CDR2 QGS. CDR3 length: 21 amino acids.

On this clone itself: A read error is likely here: a far larger clone is one base away. The sample carries other DNA sequences with the same CDR3. The chain employs TRDV1 and TRDJ1; 9 bases align to TRDD2. Trimming removed 0 bases from V and 0 bases from J; junction bases left unmatched: 20. CDR1 and CDR2 from the germline V gene are TSWWSYY and QGS. The CDR3 extends over 22 amino acids. CDR3 sequence (DNA): TGTGCTCTTGGGGAACTACCTTCCTACATGGGTGGGGGACACTCATACACCGATAAACTCATCTTT. This encodes CALGELPSYMGGGHSYTDKLIF.

Within the sample, this clone is medium-sized (0.01 to 0.1%). A much larger clone lies a single base off, so this may be a read error. This chain's CDR3 is CACDTKYYQPTYTDKLIF. The CDR3 DNA reads as TGTGCCTGTGACACGAAGTACTACCAGCCGACGTACACCGATAAACTCATCTTT. The V and J genes are TRDV2 and TRDJ1; D is uncertain. The CDR3 length is 18 residues. Trimming removed 1 base at V and 0 bases at J, with 20 bases between. Germline V gives CDR1 GEAIGNYY, CDR2 EKD.

There are a few counts of this clone. Given a far larger clone just one base away, this is likely a sequencing read error. Other DNA variants within this sample encode the same CDR3. The gene calls are TRDV2 and TRDJ1; a possible D gene is TRDD3 (6 bases). The germline CDR1 and CDR2 sequences are GEAIGNYY and EKD. This CDR3 has 19 residues. The CDR3 protein is CACDTVLGDSSRNTDKLIF. In nucleotides, the CDR3 is TGTGCCTGTGACACTGTACTGGGAGACTCCTCTCGAAACACTGATAAACTCATCTTT.

A note on this clone: TCRdb lists the protein of a much larger clone for this DNA, which differs at residue 17, so this is likely a read error; the protein given here is translated from the DNA itself. The V gene was identified as TRDV1, while no J gene was called. Per the germline V gene, CDR1 is TSWWSYY and CDR2 is QGS. There are 19 residues in the CDR3. The CDR3 loop is CALALPPLYGTERIDKPIF. DNA of the CDR3: TGTGCTCTTGCCCTCCCACCCTTATACGGGACTGAGCGTATCGATAAACCCATCTTT.

In this sample, this clone turned up a few times. The TCRdb record carries a much larger clone's protein, which differs from this DNA's translation at residue 10; a read error is the likely cause, and the protein listed here is the DNA translation. V is TRDV2 and J is TRDJ3; the match to TRDD3 covers 11 bases. TCRdb carries no J gene annotation; the J gene was assigned here by matching the DNA with germline. V lost 0 bases to trimming and J lost 5 bases; unmatched junction nucleotides: 8. The CDR3 is made up of 19 amino acids. Germline CDR1 is GEAIGNYY and CDR2 is EKD. CDR3: CACDTLLGDMLGDTRQMFF. In DNA, the CDR3 is TGTGCCTGTGACACCCTACTGGGGGATATGCTGGGGGACACCCGACAGATGTTTTTC.

This clone showed up many times. The chain carries TRDV1 and TRDJ1; the match to TRDD3 covers 7 bases. V lost 1 base, J lost 2 bases, and 7 bases stayed unmatched. This CDR3 contains 16 residues. Germline V gene lookup returns CDR1 TSWWSYY and CDR2 QGS. Here the CDR3 DNA reads TGTGCTCTTGGGGAACCGTACTGGGGTTGGACCGATAAACTCATCTTT. Its translation is CALGEPYWGWTDKLIF.

This clone was detected a few times. With only one base between it and a far larger clone, this is likely a read error. The same CDR3 also results from other DNA sequences found in this sample. V gene TRDV1 combines with J gene TRDJ1; 8 positions match TRDD3. This CDR3 spans 18 amino acids. Trimming cost V 0 bases and J 0 bases; bases outside gene matches: 9. From germline, CDR1 is TSWWSYY and CDR2 QGS. DNA for the CDR3: TGTGCTCTTGGGGAACTAAAATGGGGGATGTCTGACACCGATAAACTCATCTTT. Translation: CALGELKWGMSDTDKLIF.

Points on this clone: The mismatch at residue 10 between this DNA's translation and the TCRdb protein of a much larger clone likely reflects a read error; the protein shown is translated from the DNA. This chain joins TRDV1 and TRDJ1, with D maybe TRDD3 (6 bases). TCRdb is silent on the J gene; assignment here came from matching the DNA to germline. CDR3 length equals 19 residues. With 3 bases removed from V and 0 bases from J, the gap between germline ends came to 23 bases. The germline gives CDR1 TSWWSYY, CDR2 QGS. The CDR3 sequence is CALGDGGAGELKYTDKLIF. Written as DNA, the CDR3 is TGTGCTCTTGGGGATGGAGGAGCTGGGGAACTCAAGTACACCGATAAACTCATCTTT.

This clone qualifies as medium-sized (0.01 to 0.1%). V gene TRDV1 combines with J gene TRDJ1, with TRDD3 identical over 8 bases. The germline V gene has CDR1 TSWWSYY and CDR2 QGS. V was clipped by 5 bases and J by 2 bases; unmatched bases: 28. This CDR3 is 22 amino acids long. The CDR3 is CALGHKSLYMLLGDPETDKLIF. In nucleotides, the CDR3 is TGTGCTCTTGGGCATAAAAGCCTCTACATGCTTCTGGGGGACCCCGAAACCGATAAACTCATCTTT.

This clone was found a few times. TCRdb's entry gives the protein of a much larger clone, which mismatches this DNA's translation at residue 14, likely from a read error; the protein reported here is translated from the DNA. The J gene is uncalled and the V gene is TRDV2; no DNA check was done on the table's D call, TRDD3. This CDR3 region has 15 residues. Germline CDR1 reads GEAIGNYY; CDR2 reads EKD. Written as DNA, the CDR3 is TGTGCCTGTGACACCGAGTACTGGGGGATACGGAAACTCACCTTT. Amino acid sequence: CACDTEYWGIRKLTF.

This clone was counted only a few times. This probably arose from a read error, given a far larger clone one base away. Other nucleotide sequences from this sample produce the same CDR3. This chain joins TRDV1 and TRDJ1; D is ambiguous. No J segment appears in TCRdb, so it was assigned here by matching the sequence to germline. Per germline, CDR1 TSWWSYY and CDR2 QGS. This CDR3 contains 16 residues. The CDR3 sequence is CALGEICPPNTDKLIF. The CDR3 coding sequence is TGTGCTCTTGGGGAAATATGCCCGCCAAACACCGACAAACTCATCTTT.

As concerns this clone: This likely reflects a read error, since a far larger clone is one base away. Within the sample, other DNA sequences also encode this same CDR3. The chain uses TRDV1 and TRDJ1, with 11 bases fitting TRDD3. The J gene, not given by TCRdb, was assigned here from a germline match of the nucleotide sequence. The CDR3 has 28 amino acids. With 4 bases clipped from V and 0 bases from J, the junction kept 40 bases outside the gene matches. In germline, CDR1 is TSWWSYY, CDR2 QGS. The CDR3 DNA is TGTGCTCTTGGGGGCCCCTACAGGACCCTACATTCCTTACTACTGGGGGATATTTCTTTTGGCTACACCGATAAACTCATCTTT. It encodes CALGGPYRTLHSLLLGDISFGYTDKLIF.

With regard to this clone: With a much larger clone just one base away, this may be a read error. The chain carries TRDV2 and TRDJ1; 10 bases match TRDD3. Here the J gene came from matching the DNA to germline, since TCRdb omits it. Germline trimming cut 1 base from V and 3 bases from J; bases unmatched to any gene: 16. CDR1 is GEAIGNYY, CDR2 EKD, per germline. The CDR3 runs 19 residues. The CDR3 DNA reads TGTGCCTGTGACACAGTTCCTCACAGGGGGATACGCGTGGCCGATAAACTCATCTTT. Translated, it gives CACDTVPHRGIRVADKLIF.

The table lists this clone with a few counts. The mismatch at residue 15 between this DNA's translation and the TCRdb protein of a much larger clone likely reflects a read error; the protein shown is translated from the DNA. V gene TRDV1 combines with J gene TRDJ1; D perhaps matches TRDD2 (6 bases). The J gene, absent from TCRdb, was called here by matching the DNA to germline. Germline-derived CDR1 and CDR2 are TSWWSYY and QGS. This CDR3 region has 25 residues. V lost 2 bases to trimming and J lost 1 base, with 41 bases between them. This CDR3 reads CALGESTEQATSYPRWYMGTDKLIF. DNA for the CDR3: TGTGCTCTTGGGGAAAGTACTGAACAGGCTACGTCCTACCCTCGCTGGTATATGGGCACCGATAAACTCATCTTT.